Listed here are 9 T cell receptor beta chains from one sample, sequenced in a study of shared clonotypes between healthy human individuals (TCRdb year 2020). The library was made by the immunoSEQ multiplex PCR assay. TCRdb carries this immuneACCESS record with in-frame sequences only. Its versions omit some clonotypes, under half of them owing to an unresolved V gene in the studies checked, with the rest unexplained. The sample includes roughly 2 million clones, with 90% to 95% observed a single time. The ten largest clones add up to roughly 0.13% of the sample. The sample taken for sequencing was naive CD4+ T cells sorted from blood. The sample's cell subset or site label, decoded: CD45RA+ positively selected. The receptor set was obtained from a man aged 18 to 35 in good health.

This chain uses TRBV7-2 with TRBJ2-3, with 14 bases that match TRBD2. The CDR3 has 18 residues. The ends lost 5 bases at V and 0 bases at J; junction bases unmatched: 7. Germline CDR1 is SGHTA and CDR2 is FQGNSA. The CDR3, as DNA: TGTGCCAGCAGCCGGACTAGCGGGGGGCTTCCTAGCACAGATACGCAGTATTTT. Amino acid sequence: CASSRTSGGLPSTDTQYF.

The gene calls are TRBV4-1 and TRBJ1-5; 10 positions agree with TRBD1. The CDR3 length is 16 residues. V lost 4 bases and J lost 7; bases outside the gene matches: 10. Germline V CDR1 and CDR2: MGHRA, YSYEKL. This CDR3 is CASSPLPTGGRQPQHF. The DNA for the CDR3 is TGCGCCAGCAGCCCACTACCGACAGGGGGCCGGCAGCCCCAGCATTTT.

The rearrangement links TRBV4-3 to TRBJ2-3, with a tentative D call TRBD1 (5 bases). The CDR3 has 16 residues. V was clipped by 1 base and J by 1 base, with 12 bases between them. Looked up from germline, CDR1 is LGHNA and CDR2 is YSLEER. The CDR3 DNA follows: TGCGCCAGCAGCCAAGGAGCAGGGATGGGCACAGATACGCAGTATTTT. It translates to CASSQGAGMGTDTQYF.

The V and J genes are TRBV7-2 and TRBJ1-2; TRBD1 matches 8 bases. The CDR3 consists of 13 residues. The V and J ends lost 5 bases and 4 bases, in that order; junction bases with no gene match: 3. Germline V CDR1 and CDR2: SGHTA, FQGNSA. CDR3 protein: CASSADRVYGYTF. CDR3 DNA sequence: TGTGCCAGCAGCGCGGACAGGGTCTATGGCTACACCTTC.

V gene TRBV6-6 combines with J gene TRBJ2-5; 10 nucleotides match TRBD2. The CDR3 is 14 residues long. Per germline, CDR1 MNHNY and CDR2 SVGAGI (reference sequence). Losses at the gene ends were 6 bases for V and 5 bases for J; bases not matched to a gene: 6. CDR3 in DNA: TGTGCCAGCAGGGTAGCGGGAGGTCGGGAGACCCAGTACTTC. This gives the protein CASRVAGGRETQYF.

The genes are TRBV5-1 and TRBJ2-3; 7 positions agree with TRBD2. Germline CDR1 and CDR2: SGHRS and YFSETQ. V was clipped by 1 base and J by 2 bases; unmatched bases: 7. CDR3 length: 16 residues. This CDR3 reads CASSLSAGVDTDTQYF. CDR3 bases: TGCGCCAGCAGCTTGTCCGCGGGAGTAGACACAGATACGCAGTATTTT. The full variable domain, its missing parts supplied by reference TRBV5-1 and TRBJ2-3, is KAGVTQTPRYLIKTRGQQVTLSCSPISGHRSVSWYQQTPGQGLQFLFEYFSETQRNKGNFPGRFSGRQFSNSRSEMNVSTLELGDSALYLCASSLSAGVDTDTQYFGPGTRLTVL.

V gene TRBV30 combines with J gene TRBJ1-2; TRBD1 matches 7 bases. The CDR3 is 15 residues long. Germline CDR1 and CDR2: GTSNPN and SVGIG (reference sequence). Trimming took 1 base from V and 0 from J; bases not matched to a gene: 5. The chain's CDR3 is CAWSATGLTNYGYTF. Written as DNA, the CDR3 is TGTGCCTGGAGTGCGACAGGGTTGACTAACTATGGCTACACCTTC. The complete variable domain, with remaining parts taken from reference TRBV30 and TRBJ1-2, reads SQTIHQWPATLVQPVGSPLSLECTVEGTSNPNLYWYRQAAGRGLQLLFYSVGIGQISSEVPQNLSASRPQDRQFILSSKKLLLSDSGFYLCAWSATGLTNYGYTFGSGTRLTVV.

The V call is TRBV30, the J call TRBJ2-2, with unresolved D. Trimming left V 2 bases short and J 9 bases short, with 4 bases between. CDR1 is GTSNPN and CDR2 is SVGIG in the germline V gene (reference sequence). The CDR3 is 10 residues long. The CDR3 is CAWSSRELFF. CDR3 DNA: TGTGCCTGGAGTAGCCGGGAGCTGTTTTTT.

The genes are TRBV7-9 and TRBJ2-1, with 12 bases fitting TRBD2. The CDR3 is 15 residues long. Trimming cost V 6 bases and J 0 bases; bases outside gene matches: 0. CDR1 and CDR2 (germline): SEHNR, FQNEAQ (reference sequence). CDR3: CASRLAGGSYNEQFF. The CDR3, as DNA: TGTGCCAGCAGACTAGCGGGAGGCTCCTACAATGAGCAGTTCTTC.